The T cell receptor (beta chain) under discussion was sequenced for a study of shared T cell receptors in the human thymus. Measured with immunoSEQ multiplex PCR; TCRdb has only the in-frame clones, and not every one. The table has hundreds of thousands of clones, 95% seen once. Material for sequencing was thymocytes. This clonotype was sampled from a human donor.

The CDR3 is CASSQDRDPRYIDTEAFF. The CDR3 nucleotides are TGCGCCAGCAGCCAAGATCGGGACCCCAGGTATATCGACACTGAAGCTTTCTTT. This chain uses TRBV4-3 with TRBJ1-1, with D tentatively TRBD1 (5 bases). Trimming removed 0 bases at V and 3 bases at J, with 20 bases between. Looked up from germline, CDR1 is LGHNA and CDR2 is YSLEER. The CDR3 length is 18 residues.